This TCR beta chain was sequenced in a study of CXCR3-negative and CXCR3-positive naive CD8 T cells. As for the study in general: Some 130 million TRB reads were obtained in total, which works out to about 1.5 +/- 0.3 million per library.

On this clonotype itself: Its matching antigen is unknown.

Study-level results: Hydrophobicity was higher for TRB CDR3s found in CXCR3-positive naive cells than in CXCR3-negative naive cells.

The TRB libraries of cDNA were built by UMI-labeled 5' RACE. TCRdb re-called the 5' RACE reads and gives one entry per CDR3 protein, without DNA. The sample data list fewer than 7,000 distinct CDR3 sequences. Sequences were obtained from naive CXCR3+ CD8+ T cells from blood. The subset here: CD45RO-CCR7+CD27+CD95- naive CD8+ T cells expressing CXCR3 (TNR3+). The clonotype was recovered from a human donor in good health. Some clones in this sample may be carry-over from other donors' samples.

Here the CDR3 reads CASSAGTAYEQYF. The gene calls are TRBV7-2 and TRBJ2-7; TCRdb names TRBD1, which stays unverified in the absence of DNA. The CDR3 extends over 13 amino acids. The germline gives CDR1 SGHTA, CDR2 FQGNSA. The variable domain in full, completed from reference TRBV7-2 and TRBJ2-7, reads GAGVSQSPSNKVTEKGKDVELRCDPISGHTALYWYRQSLGQGLEFLIYFQGNSAPDKSGLPSDRFSAERTGGSVSTLTIQRTQQEDSAVYLCASSAGTAYEQYFGPGTRLTVT.